A single sample gave rise to the 9 T cell receptor beta chains below, sequenced in a study of T cells in Graves' hyperthyroidism and ophthalmopathy. Amplification of TCR beta CDR3 regions was performed using RNA transcripts as template. First-round RT-PCR with HTBI primers amplified the TCR CDR3 region. MiXCR was run by TCRdb on the multiplex PCR reads, yielding one entry per CDR3 protein. The sample contains some 510,000 distinct CDR3 sequences, around 20% of which appear only once. Sequenced sample: blood. These TCRs come from a man between 18 and 29 years old with Graves' hyperthyroidism.

The CDR3 coding sequence is TGTGCCAGCAGTTACCGTTGGGGTTTTCAGCCCCAGCATTTT. Its protein product is CASSYRWGFQPQHF. J is TRBJ1-5 and V is TRBV6-5; no reliable D call. The CDR3 extends over 14 amino acids. Germline CDR1 is MNHEY and CDR2 is SVGAGI. Trimming pared 2 bases from V and 6 bases from J, leaving 11 bases between.

V is TRBV5-1 and J is TRBJ1-2, with a possible D match to TRBD1 (6 bases). With 4 bases removed from V and 0 bases from J, the gap between germline ends came to 19 bases. The CDR3 is 17 amino acids. CDR1 is SGHRS, CDR2 YFSETQ, per germline. The CDR3 loop is CASSTGQLIKTNYGYTF. CDR3 in DNA: TGCGCCAGCAGCACCGGACAGCTGATCAAAACTAACTATGGCTACACCTTC.

This clonotype appeared many times. The chain has TRBV7-8 and TRBJ1-1; tentative D call: TRBD1 (5 bases). V lost 2 bases and J lost 10, with 17 bases in between. Germline assignment: CDR1 SGHVS and CDR2 FQNEAQ. The CDR3 sequence is 14 residues long. The CDR3 DNA reads TGTGCCAGCAGCTTAAGTGTCCAGGGCTTAGTAGCTTTCTTT. It encodes CASSLSVQGLVAFF.

At least ten counts were recorded for this clonotype. The chain is built from TRBV2 and TRBJ1-4; no definite D call. The CDR3 extends over 13 amino acids. With 5 bases removed from V and 8 bases from J, the gap between germline ends came to 12 bases. CDR1 and CDR2 (germline): SNHLY, FYNNEI. The CDR3 reads CASSRTDGEKLFF. The CDR3 coding sequence is TGTGCCAGCAGTCGGACTGATGGAGAAAAACTGTTTTTT.

In its sample, this clonotype was seen a few times. The V gene is TRBV30, the J gene TRBJ1-1, with TRBD1 as a possible D gene (5 bases). Germline CDR1 is GTSNPN and CDR2 is SVGIG (reference sequence). This CDR3 spans 16 amino acids. In DNA, the CDR3 is TGTGTCTGTAGCGGGGCCGATTACCCCCCGAACACTGAAGCTTTCTTT. This gives the protein CVCSGADYPPNTEAFF.

At least ten counts were recorded for this clonotype. The chain recombines TRBV29-1 with TRBJ1-1; D is uncertain. CDR3 length: 13 residues. Germline CDR1 and CDR2: SQVTM and ANQGSEA. The V gene lost 7 bases and the J gene lost 2 bases, with 14 bases spanning the gap. The CDR3: CSALDSGNTEAFF. Here the CDR3 DNA reads TGCAGCGCCTTAGACTCGGGTAACACTGAAGCTTTCTTT.

Ten or more counts support this clonotype. The rearrangement joins TRBV28 to TRBJ2-7; TRBD2 is a possible D gene (5 bases). CDR1 and CDR2 from the germline V gene are MDHEN and SYDVKM. V was clipped by 4 bases and J by 2 bases, with 12 bases between them. The CDR3 has 14 residues. Here the CDR3 DNA reads TGTGCCAGCAGTTGGGGTGCGGGCCCCTACGAGCAGTACTTC. It specifies CASSWGAGPYEQYF.

This clonotype was seen many times. The chain combines TRBV13 with TRBJ1-1; D gene ambiguous. Germline V lookup: CDR1 PRHDT, CDR2 FYEKMQ (reference sequence). V lost 0 bases and J lost 4, with 9 bases in between. The CDR3 has 14 residues. CDR3 in amino acids: CASSLGKGSTEAFF. The CDR3 region has the DNA TGTGCCAGCAGCTTAGGCAAAGGGAGCACTGAAGCTTTCTTT.

This clonotype appeared many times. This chain uses TRBV28 with TRBJ2-7, with 9 nucleotides matching TRBD1. CDR1 and CDR2 (germline): MDHEN, SYDVKM. The junction had 4 bases not matched to a gene; V was cut back by 6 bases and J by 4 bases. CDR3 length equals 13 residues. The CDR3 bases are TGTGCCAGCAGGGGGACAGGGAATTACGAGCAGTACTTC. This codes for CASRGTGNYEQYF.